This T cell receptor beta chain was documented in a study of shared clonotypes between healthy human individuals. At the level of the study: In total, the donors were a couple of women and three men aged 18 to 49.

This clone has only a few counts. Naive CD4+ cells were CD45RA-selected; the remaining cells were memory. The DNA input per sorted-subset replicate PCR was 200 ng, corresponding to tens of thousands of T cell genomes. The data were produced by immunoSEQ multiplex PCR, yet TCRdb's version contains in-frame clones alone and is incomplete. The table has 190,000 or so clones, 66% seen once; the top ten hold more than 9%. The germline gives CDR1 SGHTA, CDR2 FQGNSA. The V end was cut by 5 bases, the J end by 8 bases, with 15 bases between. The CDR3 runs to 13 residues. Sequenced: memory CD4+ T cells sorted from blood. The subset: CD45RA-negative fraction. The sequence was collected from a man aged 25-45 years in good health. The J gene is TRBJ1-2, the V gene TRBV7-2; a possible D gene is TRBD1 (5 bases). The CDR3: CASSPGTGRGYTF. The CDR3, as DNA: TGTGCCAGCAGCCCGGGGACCGGACGCGGCTACACCTTC.